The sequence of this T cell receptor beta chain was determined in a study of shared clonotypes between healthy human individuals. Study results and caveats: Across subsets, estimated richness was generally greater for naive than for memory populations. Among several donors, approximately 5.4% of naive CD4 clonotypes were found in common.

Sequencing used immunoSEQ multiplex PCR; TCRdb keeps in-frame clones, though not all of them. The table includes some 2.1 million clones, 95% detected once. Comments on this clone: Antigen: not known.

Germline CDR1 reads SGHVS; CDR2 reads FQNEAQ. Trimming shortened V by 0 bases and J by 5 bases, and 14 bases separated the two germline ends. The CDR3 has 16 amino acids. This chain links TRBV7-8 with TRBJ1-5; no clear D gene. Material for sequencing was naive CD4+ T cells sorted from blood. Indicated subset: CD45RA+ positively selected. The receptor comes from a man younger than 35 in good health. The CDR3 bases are TGTGCCAGCAGCTTAGCGGTCATCTCTGTCGATCAGCCCCAGCATTTT. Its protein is CASSLAVISVDQPQHF.